This TCR beta chain originates from a study of T cell responses to AZD1222 COVID-19 vaccine. Whole-study findings and limits: No day 14 peak samples; only post-peak repertoires were characterized. As reported, nearly half of all spike-specific TCRs target variant regions that are unmutated. AZD1222 recipients seropositive at baseline numbered only 6 or 7.

There are 15 residues in the CDR3. Germline CDR1 reads SGHTA; CDR2 reads FQGNSA. Deletions cut 5 bases from V and 5 bases from J, with 19 bases between. A remark on this clone: The antigen is not known.

The method was immunoSEQ multiplex PCR; TCRdb's version includes in-frame clones alone and lacks a portion of them. The table has 65,000 to 95,000 clones, roughly 94% seen once. The chain couples TRBV7-2 to TRBJ2-7, with D possibly TRBD1 on 5 matching bases. This clonotype was sampled from an adult in good health. This specimen was peripheral blood, taken on day 0 of MenACWY control vaccination. As DNA, the CDR3 is TGTGCCAGCAGCGGCAGGGCAGGGCTCCACGACGAGCAGTACTTC. It yields the protein CASSGRAGLHDEQYF.